The T cell receptor beta chain under discussion was sequenced for a study of blood T cells in healthy people across ages. Whole-study findings and limits: It was not possible, with unsorted PBMCs, to conclusively compare naive and antigen-experienced cells.

Trimming took off 6 bases at V and 2 bases at J, with 12 bases between the two ends. This CDR3 contains 14 residues. CDR1 is LNHDA and CDR2 is SQIVND in the germline V gene (reference sequence). Concerning this clonotype: The antigen remains undetermined.

Next came a second PCR, run for roughly 7 to 12 cycles, which used a sample-barcoded 5' primer along with a J-beta primer mix. TCRdb re-derived calls from the 5' RACE reads in MiXCR, one entry per CDR3 protein. The sample lists 650,000 to 950,000 distinct CDR3 sequences; around 45% were seen once. Every participating donor contributed around 9.5 milliliters of peripheral blood through a draw. The source of this sequence is a man aged 55 to 70 in good health. What was sequenced was blood. This sequence joins TRBV19 and TRBJ2-3; D is unclear. CDR3 sequence: CASRNGVDTDTQYF. DNA for the CDR3: TGTGCCAGTAGAAATGGGGTCGACACAGATACGCAGTATTTT.